This T cell receptor beta chain was sequenced during a study of T cell responses to AZD1222 COVID-19 vaccine. Profiling relied on immunoSEQ multiplex PCR, and the TCRdb table lists in-frame clones only, not all of them. Among 120,000 to 150,000 clones listed, approximately 88% were seen once. V lost 3 bases and J lost 8, with 14 bases in between. The CDR3 runs to 13 residues. Germline V gene sequence: CDR1 SGDLS, CDR2 YYNGEE. Concerning this clone itself: Its antigen is as yet unknown.

Points from the study as a whole: When two AZD1222 doses had been given, Spike-specific TCR breadth and depth rose. Donors were largely white British and mainly female; clonal diversity was possibly underestimated. Samples come after the peak T cell response, not at day 14. Just a handful of people given AZD1222 tested seropositive at baseline.

The TCR comes from an adult in good health. The rearrangement joins TRBV9 to TRBJ1-2, with D unclear. This specimen was peripheral blood, taken on day 0 of AZD1222 vaccination. The CDR3 spells CASSGTALVGYTF. The CDR3, as DNA: TGTGCCAGCAGCGGGACTGCCTTAGTGGGCTACACCTTC. Filled out from reference TRBV9 and TRBJ1-2, the complete variable domain reads DSGVTQTPKHLITATGQRVTLRCSPRSGDLSVYWYQQSLDQGLQFLIQYYNGEERAKGNILERFSAQQFPDLHSELNLSSLELGDSALYFCASSGTALVGYTFGSGTRLTVV.